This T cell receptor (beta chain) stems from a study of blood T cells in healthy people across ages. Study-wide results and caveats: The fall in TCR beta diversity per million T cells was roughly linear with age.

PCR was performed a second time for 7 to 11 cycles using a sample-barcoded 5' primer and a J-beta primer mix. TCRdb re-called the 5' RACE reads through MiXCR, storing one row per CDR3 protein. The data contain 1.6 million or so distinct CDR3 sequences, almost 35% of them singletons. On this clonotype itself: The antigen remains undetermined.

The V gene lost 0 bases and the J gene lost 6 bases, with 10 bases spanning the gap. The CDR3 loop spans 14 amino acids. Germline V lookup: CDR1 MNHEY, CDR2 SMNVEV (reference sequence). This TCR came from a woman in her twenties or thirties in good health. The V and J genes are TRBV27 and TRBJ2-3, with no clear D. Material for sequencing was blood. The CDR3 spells CASSLSVSADTQYF. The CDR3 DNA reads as TGTGCCAGCAGTTTATCGGTCAGCGCGGATACGCAGTATTTT.